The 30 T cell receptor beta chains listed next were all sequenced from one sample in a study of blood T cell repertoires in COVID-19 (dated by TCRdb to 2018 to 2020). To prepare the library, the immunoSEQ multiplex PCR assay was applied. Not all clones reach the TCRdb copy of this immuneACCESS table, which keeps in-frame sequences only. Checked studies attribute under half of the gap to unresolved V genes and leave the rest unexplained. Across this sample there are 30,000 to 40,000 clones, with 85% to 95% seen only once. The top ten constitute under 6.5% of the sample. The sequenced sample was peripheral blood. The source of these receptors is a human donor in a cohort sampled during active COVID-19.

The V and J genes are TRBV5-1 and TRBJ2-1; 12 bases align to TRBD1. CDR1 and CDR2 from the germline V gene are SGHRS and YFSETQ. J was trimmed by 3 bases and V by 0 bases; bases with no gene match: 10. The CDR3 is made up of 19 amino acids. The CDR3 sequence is CASSLVGTGGLFGYNEQFF. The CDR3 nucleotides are TGCGCCAGCAGCTTGGTGGGGACAGGGGGCTTGTTTGGCTACAATGAGCAGTTCTTC. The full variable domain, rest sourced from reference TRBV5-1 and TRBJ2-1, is KAGVTQTPRYLIKTRGQQVTLSCSPISGHRSVSWYQQTPGQGLQFLFEYFSETQRNKGNFPGRFSGRQFSNSRSEMNVSTLELGDSALYLCASSLVGTGGLFGYNEQFFGPGTRLTVL.

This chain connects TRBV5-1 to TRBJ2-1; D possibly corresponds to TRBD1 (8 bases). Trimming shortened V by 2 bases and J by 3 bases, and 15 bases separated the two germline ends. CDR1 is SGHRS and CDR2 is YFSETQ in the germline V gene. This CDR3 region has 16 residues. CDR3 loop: CASSFQTGGDYNEQFF. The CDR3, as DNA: TGCGCCAGCAGCTTTCAAACAGGGGGGGACTACAATGAGCAGTTCTTC.

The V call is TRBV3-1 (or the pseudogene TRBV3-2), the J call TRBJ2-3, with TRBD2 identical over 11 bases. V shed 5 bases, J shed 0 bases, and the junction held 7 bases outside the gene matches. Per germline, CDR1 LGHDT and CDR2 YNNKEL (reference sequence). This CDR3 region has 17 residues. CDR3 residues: CASSEGLAVLSTDTQYF. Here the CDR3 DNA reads TGTGCCAGCAGCGAGGGACTAGCGGTCTTAAGCACAGATACGCAGTATTTT.

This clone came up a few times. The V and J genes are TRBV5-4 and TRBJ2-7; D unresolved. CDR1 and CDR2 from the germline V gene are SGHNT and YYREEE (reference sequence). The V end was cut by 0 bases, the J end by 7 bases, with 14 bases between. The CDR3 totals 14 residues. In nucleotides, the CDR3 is TGTGCCAGCAGCTTGGGGCCGGGTCTGGATGAGCAGTACTTC. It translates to CASSLGPGLDEQYF.

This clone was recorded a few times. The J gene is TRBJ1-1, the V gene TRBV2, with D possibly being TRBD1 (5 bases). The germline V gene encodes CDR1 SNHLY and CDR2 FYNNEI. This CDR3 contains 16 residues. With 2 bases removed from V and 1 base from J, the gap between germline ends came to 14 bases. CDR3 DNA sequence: TGTGCCAGCAGTGAAAATGAGTCAGGGTGGAACACTGAAGCTTTCTTT. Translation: CASSENESGWNTEAFF. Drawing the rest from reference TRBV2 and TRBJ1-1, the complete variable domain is EPEVTQTPSHQVTQMGQEVILRCVPISNHLYFYWYRQILGQKVEFLVSFYNNEISEKSEIFDDQFSVERPDGSNFTLKIRSTKLEDSAMYFCASSENESGWNTEAFFGQGTRLTVV.

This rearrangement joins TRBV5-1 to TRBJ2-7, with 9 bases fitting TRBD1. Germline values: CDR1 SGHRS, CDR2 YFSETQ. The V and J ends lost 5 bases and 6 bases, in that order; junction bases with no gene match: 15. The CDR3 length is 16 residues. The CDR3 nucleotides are TGCGCCAGCAGGACAGGGGGAACAGGGCCTTGGGTCGAGCAGTACTTC. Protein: CASRTGGTGPWVEQYF.

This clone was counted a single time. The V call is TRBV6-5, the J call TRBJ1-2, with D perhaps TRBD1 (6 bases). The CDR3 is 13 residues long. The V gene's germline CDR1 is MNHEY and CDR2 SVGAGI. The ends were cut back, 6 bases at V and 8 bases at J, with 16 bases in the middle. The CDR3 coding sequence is TGTGCCAGCAGCCGCGACACAGGGTGGGGCTACACCTTC. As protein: CASSRDTGWGYTF.

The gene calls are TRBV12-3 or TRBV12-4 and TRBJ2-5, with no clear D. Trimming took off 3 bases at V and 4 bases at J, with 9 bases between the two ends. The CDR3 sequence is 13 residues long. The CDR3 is CASSFGSPETQYF. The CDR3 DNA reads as TGTGCCAGCAGTTTTGGCAGTCCAGAGACCCAGTACTTC.

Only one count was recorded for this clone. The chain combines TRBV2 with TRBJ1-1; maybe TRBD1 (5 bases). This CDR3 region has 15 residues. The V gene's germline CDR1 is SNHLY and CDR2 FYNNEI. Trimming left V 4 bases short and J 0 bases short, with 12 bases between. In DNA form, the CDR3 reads TGTGCCAGCAGTGTATATGGGGGGGTGAACACTGAAGCTTTCTTT. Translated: CASSVYGGVNTEAFF.

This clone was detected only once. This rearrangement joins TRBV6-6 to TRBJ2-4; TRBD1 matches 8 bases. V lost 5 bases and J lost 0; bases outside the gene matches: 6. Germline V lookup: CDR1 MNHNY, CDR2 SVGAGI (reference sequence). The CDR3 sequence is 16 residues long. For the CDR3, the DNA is TGTGCCAGCAGTCCATCAGGGGGCTTAGCCAAAAACATTCAGTACTTC. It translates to CASSPSGGLAKNIQYF.

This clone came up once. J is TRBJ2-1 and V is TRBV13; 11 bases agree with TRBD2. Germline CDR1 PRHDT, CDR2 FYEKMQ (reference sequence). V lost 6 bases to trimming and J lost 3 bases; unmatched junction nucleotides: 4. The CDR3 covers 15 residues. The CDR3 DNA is TGTGCCAGCAGACAAGGACTAGCGGGCTACAATGAGCAGTTCTTC. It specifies CASRQGLAGYNEQFF. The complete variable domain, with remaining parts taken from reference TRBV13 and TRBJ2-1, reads AAGVIQSPRHLIKEKRETATLKCYPIPRHDTVYWYQQGPGQDPQFLISFYEKMQSDKGSIPDRFSAQQFSDYHSELNMSSLELGDSALYFCASRQGLAGYNEQFFGPGTRLTVL.

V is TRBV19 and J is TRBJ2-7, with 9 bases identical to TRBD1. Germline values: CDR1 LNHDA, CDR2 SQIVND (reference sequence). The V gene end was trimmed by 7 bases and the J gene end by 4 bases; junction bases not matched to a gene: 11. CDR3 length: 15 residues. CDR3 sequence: CASTSTGQGWYEQYF. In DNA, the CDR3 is TGTGCCAGTACCTCGACGGGACAGGGTTGGTACGAGCAGTACTTC.

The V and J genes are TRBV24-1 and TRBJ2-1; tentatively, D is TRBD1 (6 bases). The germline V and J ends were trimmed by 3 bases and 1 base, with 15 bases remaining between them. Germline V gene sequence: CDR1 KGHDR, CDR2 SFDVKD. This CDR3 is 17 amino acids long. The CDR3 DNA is TGTGCCACCAGTGATCTTTCCGGGACAACGTCCTACAATGAGCAGTTCTTC. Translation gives CATSDLSGTTSYNEQFF.

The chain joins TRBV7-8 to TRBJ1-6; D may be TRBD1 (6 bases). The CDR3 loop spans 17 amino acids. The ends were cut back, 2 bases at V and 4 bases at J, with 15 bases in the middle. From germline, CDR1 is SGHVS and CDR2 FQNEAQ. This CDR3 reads CASSLRDNLFYNSPLHF. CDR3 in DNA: TGTGCCAGCAGCTTAAGGGACAACCTCTTTTATAATTCACCCCTCCACTTT.

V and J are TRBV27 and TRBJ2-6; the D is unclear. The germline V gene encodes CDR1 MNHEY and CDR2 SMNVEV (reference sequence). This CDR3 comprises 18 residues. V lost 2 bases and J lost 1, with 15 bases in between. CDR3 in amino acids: CASSLGTVGLSGANVLTF. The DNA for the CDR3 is TGTGCCAGCAGTTTAGGAACCGTTGGGCTGTCTGGGGCCAACGTCCTGACTTTC.

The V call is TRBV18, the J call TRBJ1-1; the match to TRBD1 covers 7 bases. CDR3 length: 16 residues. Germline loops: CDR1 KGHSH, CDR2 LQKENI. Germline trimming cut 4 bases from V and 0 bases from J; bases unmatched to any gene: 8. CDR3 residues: CASSLDRVTMNTEAFF. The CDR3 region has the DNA TGTGCCAGCTCACTTGACAGGGTGACTATGAACACTGAAGCTTTCTTT. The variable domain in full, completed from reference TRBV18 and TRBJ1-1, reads NAGVMQNPRHLVRRRGQEARLRCSPMKGHSHVYWYRQLPEEGLKFMVYLQKENIIDESGMPKERFSAEFPKEGPSILRIQQVVRGDSAAYFCASSLDRVTMNTEAFFGQGTRLTVV.

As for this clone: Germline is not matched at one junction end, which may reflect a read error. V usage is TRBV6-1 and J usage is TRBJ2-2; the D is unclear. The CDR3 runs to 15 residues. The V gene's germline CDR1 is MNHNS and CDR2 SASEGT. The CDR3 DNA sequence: TGTGCCAGCCGTGACGGGTCAAGGTTAGGCGGGGAGCTGTTTTTT. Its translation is CASRDGSRLGGELFF.

The DNA of the CDR3 is TGTGCCAGCAGTTTACAGGCTACTAACTATGGCTACACCTTC. Residues: CASSLQATNYGYTF. The chain recombines TRBV28 with TRBJ1-2; D is ambiguous. The CDR3 is 14 residues long. V dropped 2 bases and J dropped 0 bases, with 7 bases sitting between them. Germline CDR1 reads MDHEN; CDR2 reads SYDVKM.

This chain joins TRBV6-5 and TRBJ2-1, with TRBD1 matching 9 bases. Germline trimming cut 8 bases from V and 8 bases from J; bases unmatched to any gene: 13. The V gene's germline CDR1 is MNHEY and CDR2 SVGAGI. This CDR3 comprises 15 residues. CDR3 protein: CASGQGWREKDEQFF. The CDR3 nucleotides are TGTGCCAGCGGACAGGGGTGGCGGGAGAAGGATGAGCAGTTCTTC.

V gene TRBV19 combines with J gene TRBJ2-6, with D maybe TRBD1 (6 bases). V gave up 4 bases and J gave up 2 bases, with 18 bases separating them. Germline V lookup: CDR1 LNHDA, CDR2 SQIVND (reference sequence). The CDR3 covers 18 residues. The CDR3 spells CASSTIPGRGAGANVLTF. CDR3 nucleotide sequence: TGTGCCAGTAGTACCATCCCGGGCAGGGGCGCTGGGGCCAACGTCCTGACTTTC.

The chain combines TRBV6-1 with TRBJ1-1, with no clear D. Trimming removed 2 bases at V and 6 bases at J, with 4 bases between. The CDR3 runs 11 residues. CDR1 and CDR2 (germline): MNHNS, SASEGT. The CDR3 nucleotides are TGTGCCAGCAGTGAAAGCCCTGAAGCTTTCTTT. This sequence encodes CASSESPEAFF.

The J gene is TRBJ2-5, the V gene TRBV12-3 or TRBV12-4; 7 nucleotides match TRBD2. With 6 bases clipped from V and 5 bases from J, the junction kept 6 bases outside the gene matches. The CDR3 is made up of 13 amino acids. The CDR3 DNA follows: TGTGCCAGCAGCCTCCCCGGGGGGGAGACCCAGTACTTC. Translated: CASSLPGGETQYF.

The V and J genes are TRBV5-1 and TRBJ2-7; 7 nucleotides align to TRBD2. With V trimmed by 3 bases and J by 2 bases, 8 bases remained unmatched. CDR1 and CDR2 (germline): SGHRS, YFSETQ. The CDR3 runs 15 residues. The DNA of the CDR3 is TGCGCCAGCAGCTGGGGCGGGAGAACAACCTACGAGCAGTACTTC. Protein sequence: CASSWGGRTTYEQYF.

The CDR3 loop is CASSLGPYMGGYGGELFF. The CDR3 DNA follows: TGTGCCAGCAGCTTAGGGCCTTACATGGGGGGTTATGGCGGGGAGCTGTTTTTT. The J gene is TRBJ2-2, the V gene TRBV7-2, with D tentatively TRBD2 (6 bases). Germline CDR1 and CDR2: SGHTA and FQGNSA. The CDR3 is 18 amino acids. Between the trimmed V and J ends, which lost 1 base and 7 bases, there was a span of 22 bases. The full variable domain, with the rest looked up from reference TRBV7-2 and TRBJ2-2, is GAGVSQSPSNKVTEKGKDVELRCDPISGHTALYWYRQSLGQGLEFLIYFQGNSAPDKSGLPSDRFSAERTGGSVSTLTIQRTQQEDSAVYLCASSLGPYMGGYGGELFFGEGSRLTVL.

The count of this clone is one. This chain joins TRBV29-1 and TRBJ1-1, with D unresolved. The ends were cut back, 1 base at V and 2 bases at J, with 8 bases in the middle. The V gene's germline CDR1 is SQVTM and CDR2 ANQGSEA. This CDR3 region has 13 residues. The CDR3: CSVEAQLNTEAFF. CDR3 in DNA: TGCAGCGTTGAAGCGCAGTTAAACACTGAAGCTTTCTTT.

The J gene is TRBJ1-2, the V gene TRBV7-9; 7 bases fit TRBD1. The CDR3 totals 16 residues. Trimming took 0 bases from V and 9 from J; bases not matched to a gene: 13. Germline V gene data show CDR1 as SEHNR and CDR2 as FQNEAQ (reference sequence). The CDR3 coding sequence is TGTGCCAGCAGCTTAGCGCATGGGACAGCTTATGGAAGCTACACCTTC. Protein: CASSLAHGTAYGSYTF.

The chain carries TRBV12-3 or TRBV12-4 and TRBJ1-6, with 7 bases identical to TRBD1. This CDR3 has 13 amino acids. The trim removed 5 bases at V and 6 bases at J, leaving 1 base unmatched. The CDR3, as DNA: TGTGCCAGCAGTAGGGACAGTAATTCACCCCTCCACTTT. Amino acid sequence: CASSRDSNSPLHF.

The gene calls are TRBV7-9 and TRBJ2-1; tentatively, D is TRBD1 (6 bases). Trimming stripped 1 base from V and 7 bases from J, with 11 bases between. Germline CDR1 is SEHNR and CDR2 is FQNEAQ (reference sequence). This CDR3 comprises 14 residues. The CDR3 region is CASSLVQGWNEQFF. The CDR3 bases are TGTGCCAGCAGCTTAGTCCAGGGGTGGAATGAGCAGTTCTTC.

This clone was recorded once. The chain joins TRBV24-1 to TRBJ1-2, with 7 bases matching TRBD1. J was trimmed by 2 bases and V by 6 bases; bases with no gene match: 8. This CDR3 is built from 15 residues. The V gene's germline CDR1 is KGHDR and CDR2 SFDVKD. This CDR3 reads CATSPPGQINYGYTF. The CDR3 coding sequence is TGTGCCACCAGTCCACCGGGACAGATAAACTATGGCTACACCTTC.

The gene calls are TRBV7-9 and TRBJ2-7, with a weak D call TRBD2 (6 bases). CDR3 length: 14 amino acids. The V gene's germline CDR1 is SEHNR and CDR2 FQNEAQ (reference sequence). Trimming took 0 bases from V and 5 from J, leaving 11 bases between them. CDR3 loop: CASSLATGANEQYF. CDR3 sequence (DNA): TGTGCCAGCAGCTTAGCGACGGGAGCCAACGAGCAGTACTTC.